These T cell receptor beta chains were read from a single sample in a study of cytomegalovirus exposure and HLA in healthy donors. Assay used: immunoSEQ multiplex PCR; TCRdb lists only in-frame clones, some missing. The table shows about 200,000 clones, with around four fifths occurring only once. Sample: PBMCs. These receptors were collected from a boy under 10 years old in good health and CMV-seronegative. CDR3s include the opening cysteine and the closing phenylalanine or tryptophan. Fields, in order: J gene, V gene, clone size, D gene, CDR3 DNA, CDR3 protein. D genes are given only for firm matches. Clone size is stated in some rows and not others, as once, few, many or a class when expanded.

TRBJ2-1	TRBV15	NA	NA	TGTGCCACCCGGGATTCAAATGAGCAGTTCTTC	CATRDSNEQFF
TRBJ2-1	TRBV11-2	NA	NA	TGTGCCAGCAGCTTAGCCGACAATGAGCAGTTCTTC	CASSLADNEQFF
TRBJ1-5	TRBV2	few	TRBD1	TGTGCCAGCAGCGTGACAGGGGTAGCGGGTCAGCCCCAGCATTTT	CASSVTGVAGQPQHF
TRBJ1-5	TRBV19	NA	NA	TGTGCCAGTAGTATTTCCCCAAATCAGCCCCAGCATTTT	CASSISPNQPQHF
TRBJ2-6	TRBV6-5	NA	NA	TGTGCCAGCAGGGTAGCTGGGGCCAACGTCCTGACTTTC	CASRVAGANVLTF
TRBJ1-1	TRBV5-4	NA	NA	TGTGCCAGCAGCTTGGGGGAGCGGTGGACTGAAGCTTTCTTT	CASSLGERWTEAFF
TRBJ2-3	TRBV7-6	NA	NA	TGTGCCAGCAGCTTACGGACAGATACGCAGTATTTT	CASSLRTDTQYF
TRBJ2-7	TRBV10-3	few	NA	TGTGCCATCAGTGAGTCGAAGTTGGGGCCCTACGAGCAGTACTTC	CAISESKLGPYEQYF
TRBJ2-5	TRBV6-1	NA	TRBD1	TGTGCCAGCAACCGGGACAGGGTCGCGAAGACCCAGTACTTC	CASNRDRVAKTQYF
TRBJ2-7	TRBV7-9	NA	TRBD1	TGTTCCAGCAGCTTCCTTATCGGACAGGGATCTGGCTCCTACGAGCAGTACTTC	CSSSFLIGQGSGSYEQYF
TRBJ1-5	TRBV5-5	NA	TRBD1	TGTGCCAGCAGCCTGACTGGGACAGTTAGCAATCAGCCCCAGCATTTT	CASSLTGTVSNQPQHF
TRBJ2-7	TRBV29-1	NA	TRBD2	TGCAGCGTTCAGAAGGAGCGGGGGGCTGTAAGCTCCTACGAGCAGTACTTC	CSVQKERGAVSSYEQYF
TRBJ1-4	TRBV4-1	NA	NA	TGCGCCAGCAGCCAAGATGCGGGGGGCGCGGGGGAAAAACTGTTTTTT	CASSQDAGGAGEKLFF
TRBJ2-3	TRBV27	NA	NA	TGTGCCAGCAGTTTAGGGACTTCAGGGAGGACGCAGTATTTT	CASSLGTSGRTQYF
TRBJ1-1	TRBV19	NA	NA	TGTGCCAGTAGTATAGAGGGACCCGGAGGGATGAACACTGAAGCTTTCTTT	CASSIEGPGGMNTEAFF
TRBJ1-1	TRBV5-6	few	TRBD1	TGTGCCAGCAGCATTACAGGGGGCAGCGCTGAAGCTTTCTTT	CASSITGGSAEAFF
TRBJ2-1	TRBV7-8	NA	NA	TGTGCCAGCAGCTCTGGACTGGCACACAATGAGCAGTTCTTC	CASSSGLAHNEQFF
TRBJ2-2	TRBV11-3	NA	TRBD1	TGTGCCAGCAGACAGGGGATCGGGGAGCTGTTTTTT	CASRQGIGELFF
TRBJ2-2	TRBV11-3	once	NA	TGTGCCAGCAGCTTAGGTGCGGGACGGGATTACGGGGAGCTGTTTTTT	CASSLGAGRDYGELFF
TRBJ2-3	TRBV4-2	NA	TRBD2	TGTGCCAGCAGCCAAGATGGCGGGGGGGCGGCGGATACGCAGTATTTT	CASSQDGGGAADTQYF
TRBJ2-7	TRBV19	NA	NA	TGTGCCAGTAGTATAGGCCCGGGGTACGAGCAGTACTTC	CASSIGPGYEQYF
TRBJ2-7	TRBV2	few	NA	TGTGCCAGCAGTGCCCAGGACTACGAGCAGTACTTC	CASSAQDYEQYF
TRBJ1-2	TRBV7-9	NA	NA	TGTGCCAGCAGCCCGGGCTACACCTTC	CASSPGYTF
TRBJ2-5	TRBV2	NA	NA	TGTGCCCAGGCAGGGGACCCTCGGGAGACCCAGTACTTC	CAQAGDPRETQYF
TRBJ2-1	TRBV5-6	NA	TRBD2	TGTGCCAGCAGCTCCCCGGTGGCTAGCGGGAGGGCCGGTGAGCAGTTCTTC	CASSSPVASGRAGEQFF
TRBJ2-7	TRBV6-4	once	TRBD2	TGTGCCAGCAGTGACAAATTAGCGGGAGGTCTAGGAGAAGGCTACGAGCAGTACTTC	CASSDKLAGGLGEGYEQYF
TRBJ2-5	TRBV27	NA	TRBD2	TGTGCCAGCAGTACCCTAGGACTAGCGGGAGAAGAGACCCAGTACTTC	CASSTLGLAGEETQYF
TRBJ2-1	TRBV27	NA	TRBD2	TGTGCCAGCACCTGGGGCGGGAGGAAACCCTACAATGAGCAGTTCTTC	CASTWGGRKPYNEQFF
TRBJ1-1	TRBV5-4	NA	NA	TGTGCCAGCAGAGGAGGGCAGGGTGGCACTGAAGCTTTCTTT	CASRGGQGGTEAFF
TRBJ2-2	TRBV25-1	NA	NA	TGTGCCAGCAGACCGGGACATGACACCGGGGAGCTGTTTTTT	CASRPGHDTGELFF
TRBJ2-1	TRBV10-3	NA	NA	TGTGCCATCAGTGCACGAGAAGCGGTGAATGAGCAGTTCTTC	CAISAREAVNEQFF
TRBJ2-1	TRBV10-1	NA	TRBD2	TGCGCCAGCAGTCCCCCGTCCGGGACTAATTACAATGAGCAGTTCTTC	CASSPPSGTNYNEQFF
TRBJ1-2	TRBV20-1	NA	NA	TGCAGTGCTAGAGATCGAGGTGGCTACACCTTC	CSARDRGGYTF
TRBJ2-5	TRBV2	NA	TRBD1	TGTGCCAGCAGTGTAACAGGGGGGACCCAGTACTTC	CASSVTGGTQYF
TRBJ2-7	TRBV9	NA	TRBD1	TGTGCCAGCAGCCCCCGACAGGGGCCTTCCTACGAGCAGTACTTC	CASSPRQGPSYEQYF
TRBJ1-1	TRBV28	NA	NA	TGTGCCAGCAGACCGATACAGGGATGGCCTGAAGCTTTCTTT	CASRPIQGWPEAFF
TRBJ2-1	TRBV9	NA	TRBD2	TGTGCCAGCAGCGTAGCCGCGGGGGGGGGTGAGCAGTTCTTC	CASSVAAGGGEQFF
TRBJ2-1	TRBV30	NA	TRBD2	TGTGCCTGGAGCGCGGGGGAAGGACCCTACAATGAGCAGTTCTTC	CAWSAGEGPYNEQFF
TRBJ2-3	TRBV4-1	NA	NA	TGCGCCAGCAGCCATCCCCTAGCCAGAGATACGCAGTATTTT	CASSHPLARDTQYF
TRBJ1-1	TRBV9	NA	NA	TGTGCCAGCAGCGTACTCGGGGCTGAAGCTTTCTTT	CASSVLGAEAFF
TRBJ2-7	TRBV30	NA	TRBD2	TGTGCCTGGCGCCATAGCGGGGGATCCTACGAGCAGTACTTC	CAWRHSGGSYEQYF
TRBJ1-3	TRBV6-1	NA	NA	TGTGCCAGCAGTGAATTTGAGGTCTCTGGAAACACCATATATTTT	CASSEFEVSGNTIYF
TRBJ1-1	TRBV6-5	NA	TRBD1	TGTGCCAGCAGTTACGGGACAGAGAACACTGAAGCTTTCTTT	CASSYGTENTEAFF
TRBJ1-1	TRBV19	NA	NA	TGTGCCAGTACCCAAAACGCGGGCACTGAAGCTTTCTTT	CASTQNAGTEAFF
TRBJ2-7	TRBV21-1	NA	NA	TGTGCCAGCAGTCAAAGAACCCAGGCGTGCCCCTACGAGCAGTACTTC	CASSQRTQACPYEQYF
TRBJ2-5	TRBV18	NA	TRBD1	TGTGCCAGCTCACCTGACAGGGTCCGGGAGACCCAGTACTTC	CASSPDRVRETQYF